A selection of T cell receptor beta chains follows, all from one sample in a study of CD8+CD57+ T cells in acquired aplastic anemia. From the reads, TCRdb called clonotypes with MiXCR, one entry per CDR3 protein. The sample consists of approximately 270,000 distinct CDR3 sequences, 45% to 65% of them appearing once. The sample consisted of sorted CD4+, CD8+, or CD8+CD57+ T cells (not recorded which) from PBMCs. The receptor source for this set is a human donor with severe aplastic anemia or a healthy control (not recorded which). The CDR3 runs from the conserved cysteine through the conserved F or W. Fields, in order: clone size, J gene, V gene, CDR3 protein. Clone size is stated in some rows and not others, as once, few, many or a class when expanded.

>-|TRBJ2-1|TRBV19
CARDPRGTAEEQFF
>-|TRBJ2-1|TRBV7-6
CASSTILAGYNNEQFF
>many|TRBJ1-1|TRBV30
CAWSSRTEAFF
>few|TRBJ2-7|TRBV20-1
CSASSGPYEQYF
>many|TRBJ2-3|TRBV7-7
CASSLDYEDTQYF
>few|TRBJ1-1|TRBV20-1
CSARGGGGGTEAFF
>many|TRBJ2-2|TRBV11-2
CASSYRQASNTGELFF
>many|TRBJ2-7|TRBV12-3/TRBV12-4
CASSLGHFYEQYF
>-|TRBJ2-3|TRBV10-3
CAIMSASGSTDTQYF
>-|TRBJ2-4|TRBV12-3/TRBV12-4
CASSLGGGLDNQYF
>-|TRBJ2-3|TRBV19
CASSESGSYDTQYF
>few|TRBJ2-3|TRBV9
CASQGRGTDTQYF
>many|TRBJ1-1|TRBV11-3
CASSRTGARGEAFF
>-|TRBJ2-1|TRBV7-2
CASSPGTAYEQFF
>many|TRBJ2-5|TRBV4-2
CASSQDRETQYF
>-|TRBJ2-1|TRBV27
CASSRLAGSYNEQFF
>once|TRBJ2-3|TRBV2
CASSEALGGRGTQYF
>-|TRBJ1-2|TRBV7-2
CASSPRLQMNGYTF
>-|TRBJ2-3|TRBV7-6
CASSLIARSTDTQYF
>-|TRBJ2-7|TRBV7-9
CASSLAAGTRTYEQYF
>-|TRBJ2-1|TRBV24-1
CATSDLGGDSYNEQFF
>-|TRBJ2-5|TRBV15
CAASSLSPGATQYF
>once|TRBJ2-7|TRBV5-1
CASSRDGTDEQHF
>once|TRBJ2-5|TRBV5-1
CASRESGGGETQYF
>-|TRBJ1-6|TRBV18
CASSLSDGNSPLHF
>few|TRBJ2-2|TRBV19
CASSIVLLTGELFF
>-|TRBJ2-7|TRBV20-1
CSAIPGGNSYEQYF
>-|TRBJ2-2|TRBV5-5
CASSLTALLNGELFF
>-|TRBJ1-6|TRBV5-5
CASSRGTDYSPLHF
>few|TRBJ2-1|TRBV24-1
CATSDNWGPGGYNEQFF
>many|TRBJ2-5|TRBV6-5
CASSYVGTQYF
>few|TRBJ2-7|TRBV5-5
CASSLSGTDSYEQYF
>once|TRBJ1-1|TRBV11-2
CASSFISGGGTEAFF
>-|TRBJ2-1|TRBV14
CASSQDHGTPPRNEQFF
>-|TRBJ2-3|TRBV7-2
CASSSNHPGRGKPDTQYF
>many|TRBJ1-5|TRBV28
CASIPGSRDQPQHF
>-|TRBJ2-5|TRBV10-1
CASSPTTGEETQYF
>-|TRBJ1-4|TRBV19
CASSASATGLLGEKLLF
>-|TRBJ2-7|TRBV11-1
CASSLKAGGPYEQYF
>-|TRBJ2-7|TRBV5-1
CASSFTAGGWEQYF
>-|TRBJ2-6|TRBV20-1
CSAGPGSGANVLTF
>-|TRBJ2-1|TRBV29-1
CSVEAEQFF
>-|TRBJ1-2|TRBV19
CASSMGQGHTF
>-|TRBJ1-2|TRBV5-1
CASSLEGITPYGYTF
>-|TRBJ1-5|TRBV7-3
CASSPYSGTEYQPQHF
>many|TRBJ1-2|TRBV7-9
CASSLDGGPNYGYTF
>-|TRBJ2-6|TRBV5-5
CASSFRLAGGFGGANVLTF